This entry lists 20 T cell receptor beta chains sequenced from one sample in a study of CD8 T cells in Susac syndrome. The RNA, roughly 0.5 to 1 ug, was put through reverse transcription using random hexamers. TCRdb re-called the immunoSEQ multiplex PCR reads through MiXCR, storing one row per CDR3 protein. The table shows 160,000 or so distinct CDR3 sequences, with about 94% occurring only once. The sequenced sample was CD8+ T cells from PBMCs. These receptors were collected from a human donor with multiple sclerosis.

The genes are TRBV9 and TRBJ2-1; TRBD2 agrees at 7 bases. The CDR3 contains 15 residues. Germline loops: CDR1 SGDLS, CDR2 YYNGEE. Losses at the gene ends were 0 bases for V and 9 bases for J; bases not matched to a gene: 9. CDR3 DNA: TGTGCCAGCAGCGTAGAGAATTCGGCGGGAGTTGAGCAGTTCTTC. Encoded protein: CASSVENSAGVEQFF. The full variable domain, rest sourced from reference TRBV9 and TRBJ2-1, is DSGVTQTPKHLITATGQRVTLRCSPRSGDLSVYWYQQSLDQGLQFLIQYYNGEERAKGNILERFSAQQFPDLHSELNLSSLELGDSALYFCASSVENSAGVEQFFGPGTRLTVL.

This chain uses TRBV28 with TRBJ2-7; D is unclear. The V end was cut by 8 bases, the J end by 0 bases, with 14 bases between. Germline loops: CDR1 MDHEN, CDR2 SYDVKM. The CDR3 sequence is 14 residues long. CDR3 nucleotides: TGTGCCAGCCGCCTGGCTAGTGGCTCCTACGAGCAGTACTTC. This translates into CASRLASGSYEQYF. Full variable domain (remainder filled in from reference TRBV28 and TRBJ2-7): DVKVTQSSRYLVKRTGEKVFLECVQDMDHENMFWYRQDPGLGLRLIYFSYDVKMKEKGDIPEGYSVSREKKERFSLILESASTNQTSMYLCASRLASGSYEQYFGPGTRLTVT.

For this clonotype: One end of the junction does not line up with germline, which may come from a read error. DNA of the CDR3: TGTGCCTGGAGTGTACCAGGGAACCCTGAAGCTTTCTTT. Encoded protein: CAWSVPGNPEAFF. The rearrangement joins TRBV30 to TRBJ1-1; D perhaps matches TRBD1 (5 bases). Germline-derived CDR1 and CDR2 are GTSNPN and SVGIG (reference sequence). This CDR3 contains 13 residues.

The table lists this clonotype with a count of one. The gene calls are TRBV10-3 and TRBJ2-7; either TRBD1 or TRBD2 may fit D (5 bases each). This CDR3 is built from 12 residues. With 11 bases removed from V and 0 bases from J, the gap between germline ends came to 11 bases. From germline, CDR1 is ENHRY and CDR2 SYGVKD. The CDR3 bases are TGTGCCTCTGGGACGACCTCCTACGAGCAGTACTTC. Translated, it gives CASGTTSYEQYF.

The V call is TRBV25-1, the J call TRBJ1-2; TRBD1 aligns across 8 bases. Trimming at V came to 4 bases and at J to 4 bases, leaving 11 bases not matched to a gene. Germline V gives CDR1 MGHDK, CDR2 SYGVNS. The CDR3 loop spans 16 amino acids. CDR3 DNA: TGTGCCAGCAGTGGGTCAACCGGGACAGGTGCCTATGGCTACACCTTC. Encoded protein: CASSGSTGTGAYGYTF.

The rearrangement joins TRBV13 to TRBJ1-4; D is unclear. CDR1 and CDR2 (germline): PRHDT, FYEKMQ (reference sequence). V lost 0 bases, J lost 3 bases, and 14 bases lay in between. The CDR3 has 17 amino acids. The CDR3: CASSLGLRVSSNEKLFF. The CDR3 DNA reads as TGTGCCAGCAGCTTAGGCCTCCGGGTCTCTTCTAATGAAAAACTGTTTTTT.

V is TRBV13 and J is TRBJ2-7, with D tentatively TRBD1 (5 bases). This CDR3 is 13 amino acids long. Looked up from germline, CDR1 is PRHDT and CDR2 is FYEKMQ (reference sequence). Trimming pared 1 base from V and 3 bases from J, leaving 7 bases between. The CDR3 spells CASSLEGVYEQYF. CDR3 bases: TGTGCCAGCAGCTTAGAAGGGGTCTACGAGCAGTACTTC.

V usage is TRBV7-9 and J usage is TRBJ2-5; TRBD1 is a possible D gene (6 bases). This CDR3 has 14 amino acids. Trimming left V 4 bases short and J 2 bases short, with 11 bases between. Germline CDR1 SEHNR, CDR2 FQNEAQ (reference sequence). The CDR3, as DNA: TGTGCCAGCAGCTCCGAAGGACAGCAAGAGACCCAGTACTTC. This codes for CASSSEGQQETQYF.

V gene TRBV23-1 combines with J gene TRBJ1-4; D is unresolved. TRBV23-1 carries the ORF label, with uncertain function. The CDR3 consists of 14 residues. Trimming removed 4 bases at V and 8 bases at J, with 14 bases between. CDR3 residues: CASSPGNDSEKLFF. The CDR3 DNA reads TGCGCCAGCAGTCCGGGGAACGATTCGGAAAAACTGTTTTTT.

CDR3 residues: CASSHGGTRTGELFF. As DNA, the CDR3 is TGTGCCAGCTCCCACGGGGGCACGAGGACCGGGGAGCTGTTTTTT. V usage is TRBV6-1 and J usage is TRBJ2-2; D tentatively fits TRBD1 or TRBD2 (6 bases each). The CDR3 extends over 15 amino acids. Germline CDR1 and CDR2: MNHNS and SASEGT. V was trimmed by 8 bases and J by 5 bases, leaving 18 bases between them.

This clonotype came up once. The J gene is TRBJ2-5, the V gene TRBV9; 11 bases fit TRBD2. J lost 3 bases, V lost 4 bases, and 11 bases had no gene match. Germline V gene lookup returns CDR1 SGDLS and CDR2 YYNGEE. CDR3 size: 17 residues. The CDR3 DNA reads TGTGCCAGCAGCCCCCGTCACAAGACTAGCGGGGAAGAGACCCAGTACTTC. Translating gives CASSPRHKTSGEETQYF. Variable domain in full (rest from reference TRBV9 and TRBJ2-5): DSGVTQTPKHLITATGQRVTLRCSPRSGDLSVYWYQQSLDQGLQFLIQYYNGEERAKGNILERFSAQQFPDLHSELNLSSLELGDSALYFCASSPRHKTSGEETQYFGPGTRLLVL.

This clonotype was recorded once. This sequence joins TRBV6-2 or TRBV6-3 and TRBJ1-5; possibly TRBD1 for D (5 bases). Germline lookup yields CDR1 MNHEY and CDR2 SVGEGT. CDR3 length: 12 amino acids. V was pared by 6 bases and J by 11 bases, with 14 bases between. The CDR3 DNA reads as TGTGCCAGCAGAACAGGAGGGTCGGCCCAGCATTTT. Amino acids: CASRTGGSAQHF.

The chain uses TRBV5-6 and TRBJ1-1; 8 nucleotides align to TRBD1. Per the germline V gene, CDR1 is SGHDT and CDR2 is YYEEEE. J lost 4 bases, V lost 2 bases, and 10 bases had no gene match. This CDR3 is 16 amino acids long. Here the CDR3 reads CASSLDRGEGFTEAFF. CDR3 in DNA: TGTGCCAGCAGCTTAGACAGGGGTGAGGGTTTCACTGAAGCTTTCTTT.

The J gene is TRBJ2-7, the V gene TRBV20-1, with 10 bases lining up with TRBD2. The V and J ends lost 7 bases and 3 bases, in that order; junction bases with no gene match: 12. This CDR3 contains 15 residues. The germline V gene encodes CDR1 DFQATT and CDR2 SNEGSKA (reference sequence). The CDR3 DNA reads TGCAGTGTCCGACCCACTAGCGGGGAGTTCTACGAGCAGTACTTC. Its translation is CSVRPTSGEFYEQYF.

The V gene is TRBV29-1, the J gene TRBJ2-1, with D unclear. Looked up from germline, CDR1 is SQVTM and CDR2 is ANQGSEA. CDR3 length: 13 residues. V dropped 7 bases and J dropped 7 bases, with 17 bases sitting between them. The CDR3 DNA follows: TGCAGCGCAACTCTGGACCGCGCGAATGAGCAGTTCTTC. As protein: CSATLDRANEQFF.

The rearrangement joins TRBV15 to TRBJ1-5; D unclear. The CDR3 covers 14 residues. V was pared by 4 bases and J by 6 bases, with 13 bases between. Germline CDR1 LNHNV, CDR2 YYDKDF (reference sequence). The DNA for the CDR3 is TGTGCCACCAGCACCCACAGCCCCTTTCAGCCCCAGCATTTT. Translating gives CATSTHSPFQPQHF.

The chain recombines TRBV9 with TRBJ1-4; TRBD1 matches 8 bases. V shed 5 bases, J shed 0 bases, and the junction held 3 bases outside the gene matches. Germline V gene sequence: CDR1 SGDLS, CDR2 YYNGEE. This CDR3 region has 15 residues. For the CDR3, the DNA is TGTGCCAGCAGTGGACAGGGAACAACTAATGAAAAACTGTTTTTT. It translates to CASSGQGTTNEKLFF.

This clonotype appeared a single time. This chain connects TRBV27 to TRBJ2-3; tentative D call: TRBD2 (6 bases). This CDR3 spans 16 amino acids. Trimming removed 0 bases at V and 0 bases at J, with 10 bases between. Germline values: CDR1 MNHEY, CDR2 SMNVEV (reference sequence). CDR3 nucleotides: TGTGCCAGCAGTTTATCAGCGGGCCGAAGCACAGATACGCAGTATTTT. The encoded protein is CASSLSAGRSTDTQYF.

This chain uses TRBV28 with TRBJ1-6, with unresolved D. Germline CDR1 is MDHEN and CDR2 is SYDVKM. Deletions cut 2 bases from V and 5 bases from J, with 4 bases between. This CDR3 is 13 amino acids long. The CDR3 sequence is CASSLPNNSPLHF. The CDR3 nucleotides read TGTGCCAGCAGTTTACCCAATAATTCACCCCTCCACTTT.

The J gene is TRBJ1-2, the V gene TRBV12-3 or TRBV12-4; tentatively, D is TRBD1 (5 bases). This CDR3 is 13 amino acids long. The V and J ends lost 7 bases and 4 bases respectively, with 13 bases between them. CDR3 protein: CASTRQSFYGYTF. The CDR3 DNA sequence: TGTGCCAGCACTAGACAGTCCTTCTATGGCTACACCTTC.